This TCR beta chain was profiled in a study of T cell responses to AZD1222 COVID-19 vaccine. Study-level results: Nearly half of the spike-specific TCRs reportedly recognize variant regions that carry no mutations.

This table comes from immunoSEQ multiplex PCR, and its TCRdb copy is limited to in-frame clones, with some not included. The table lists over 150,000 clones, roughly 90% of them singletons, with about 4.5% in the top ten. For this clone: The antigen is undetermined.

Germline assignment: CDR1 SNHLY and CDR2 FYNNEI. Trimming at V came to 6 bases and at J to 4 bases, leaving 7 bases not matched to a gene. This CDR3 is built from 16 residues. This material consisted of peripheral blood, taken 28 days after the second AZD1222 dose. The chain uses TRBV2 and TRBJ1-3; 12 bases line up with TRBD1. The sequence was collected from an adult who received the AZD1222 COVID-19 vaccine. CDR3 residues: CASSLRDRGPGNTIYF. CDR3 coding DNA: TGTGCCAGCAGCCTCCGGGACAGGGGGCCCGGAAACACCATATATTTT.